A selection of T cell receptor beta chains follows, all from one sample in a study of a mutant IDH1 vaccine in newly diagnosed glioma. Profiling relied on immunoSEQ multiplex PCR, and the TCRdb table lists in-frame clones only, not all of them. The sample has roughly 51,000 clones, around 84% seen once. No antigen has been identified for these receptors. Sequencing was performed on PBMCs, taken from a glioma patient whose treatment included an IDH1 peptide vaccine. The receptors shown here come from a woman aged 30 to 39 with glioma. Some clones in this sample may be carry-over from other donors' samples. Each CDR3 is given with its conserved first and last residue. D genes are given only for firm matches. Clone size, where shown, is once, few, many, or a class for clones that have expanded.

CDR3	DNA	D	length	J	V	size
CASSQRMNTEAFF	TGTGCCAGCAGCCAGAGGATGAACACTGAAGCTTTCTTT	.	13	TRBJ1-1	TRBV14	.
CASSPSGDGYTF	TGTGCCAGCAGCCCTTCAGGGGATGGCTACACCTTC	.	12	TRBJ1-2	TRBV6-5	.
CASSAPGLETQYF	TGTGCCAGCAGTGCGCCAGGGCTGGAGACCCAGTACTTC	.	13	TRBJ2-5	TRBV2	.
CATHPFTGSPHEQFF	TGTGCCACCCACCCGTTCACGGGCTCCCCCCATGAGCAGTTCTTC	.	15	TRBJ2-1	TRBV6-4	.
CASSQDPDRLYGYTF	TGCGCCAGCAGCCAAGACCCCGACAGACTCTATGGCTACACCTTC	.	15	TRBJ1-2	TRBV4-1	.
CASSEAPVGLTGGDQPQHF	TGTGCCAGCAGTGAAGCACCGGTGGGTCTGACAGGAGGGGACCAGCCCCAGCATTTT	.	19	TRBJ1-5	TRBV2	.
CASRRGWASGGTDTQYF	TGTGCCAGCAGACGAGGATGGGCTAGCGGCGGAACAGATACGCAGTATTTT	TRBD2	17	TRBJ2-3	TRBV2	.
CASSPTDREQFF	TGCGCCAGCAGCCCGACGGATCGCGAGCAGTTCTTC	.	12	TRBJ2-1	TRBV4-1	.
CSVHAPGTVGYEQYF	TGCAGCGTCCACGCCCCCGGGACGGTAGGCTACGAGCAGTACTTC	.	15	TRBJ2-7	TRBV29-1	.
CASSSQGRLAKNIQYF	TGTGCCAGCAGCTCTCAGGGTCGTCTAGCCAAAAACATTCAGTACTTC	.	16	TRBJ2-4	TRBV5-4	.
CASSLALPYEQYF	TGTGCCAGCAGCTTAGCGCTCCCCTACGAGCAGTACTTC	.	13	TRBJ2-7	TRBV7-6	.
CASSTAFSTDTDTQYF	TGTGCCAGCAGTACCGCCTTCAGTACCGATACAGATACGCAGTATTTT	.	16	TRBJ2-3	TRBV2	.
CASSQVPTRTGELFF	TGCGCCAGCAGCCAAGTGCCTACCCGCACCGGGGAGCTGTTTTTT	.	15	TRBJ2-2	TRBV4-1	.
CAWRGSFNTEAFF	TGTGCCTGGAGGGGCAGCTTTAACACTGAAGCTTTCTTT	.	13	TRBJ1-1	TRBV30	.
CASSLRVGGAGELFF	TGTGCCAGCAGCCTCAGGGTCGGGGGCGCCGGGGAGCTGTTTTTT	.	15	TRBJ2-2	TRBV28	.
CSVLAQRGSTYEQYF	TGCAGCGTCCTAGCCCAACGGGGGAGCACCTACGAGCAGTACTTC	.	15	TRBJ2-7	TRBV29-1	.
CASSLVQGILQETQYF	TGTGCCAGCAGCTTGGTACAGGGTATTCTACAAGAGACCCAGTACTTC	.	16	TRBJ2-5	TRBV5-4	.
CASSIEEGSNQPQHF	TGTGCCAGTAGTATAGAGGAGGGGAGCAATCAGCCCCAGCATTTT	.	15	TRBJ1-5	TRBV19	.
CASSLRPTGDYGYTF	TGTGCCAGTAGCCTCAGGCCGACAGGGGACTATGGCTACACCTTC	TRBD1	15	TRBJ1-2	TRBV19	few
CASRGTAQPEAFF	TGCGCCAGCAGGGGCACCGCACAACCTGAAGCTTTCTTT	.	13	TRBJ1-1	TRBV5-1	few
CASSYSTGGYTF	TGTGCCAGCAGTTACTCGACGGGCGGCTACACCTTC	.	12	TRBJ1-2	TRBV6-5	.
CASSRAGTRETQYF	TGCGCCAGCAGCCGTGCAGGGACAAGGGAGACCCAGTACTTC	.	14	TRBJ2-5	TRBV4-1	.
CASSLVDTEAFF	TGTGCCAGCAGCCTCGTGGATACTGAAGCTTTCTTT	.	12	TRBJ1-1	TRBV2	few
CASSLTGSNEQFF	TGTGCCAGCAGCTTAACAGGTAGTAATGAGCAGTTCTTC	.	13	TRBJ2-1	TRBV7-3	.
CASSLCWQGPYEQYF	TGTGCCAGCAGTTTATGTTGGCAGGGGCCCTACGAGCAGTACTTC	.	15	TRBJ2-7	TRBV27	few
CAWERGTGVYEQYF	TGTGCCTGGGAGAGAGGGACAGGTGTATACGAGCAGTACTTC	TRBD1	14	TRBJ2-7	TRBV30	.
CASSSSHSGRRNEQFF	TGTGCCAGCAGCTCCTCACATTCCGGAAGGCGGAATGAGCAGTTCTTC	.	16	TRBJ2-1	TRBV11-2	.
CASSLVGQREKLFF	TGTGCCAGCAGTTTAGTCGGACAGAGAGAAAAACTGTTTTTT	.	14	TRBJ1-4	TRBV27	once
CATSRDPLTGTSEKLFF	TGTGCCACCAGCAGAGATCCCCTGACAGGGACGTCTGAAAAACTGTTTTTT	TRBD1	17	TRBJ1-4	TRBV15	.
CASSGQGGKPQHF	TGTGCCAGCAGCGGACAGGGAGGAAAGCCCCAGCATTTT	TRBD1	13	TRBJ1-5	TRBV2	.
CSFSGDYTGELFF	TGCAGCTTCTCAGGGGATTACACCGGGGAGCTGTTTTTT	.	13	TRBJ2-2	TRBV29-1	.
CASSEARWGGRATGELFF	TGTGCCAGCAGTGAAGCGCGGTGGGGCGGGAGAGCCACCGGGGAGCTGTTTTTT	TRBD2	18	TRBJ2-2	TRBV6-1	.
CAWRGQSNTEAFF	TGTGCCTGGCGGGGACAGTCAAACACTGAAGCTTTCTTT	TRBD1	13	TRBJ1-1	TRBV30	.
CSVGGDRVRAGETQYF	TGCAGCGTTGGCGGAGACAGGGTCCGGGCAGGAGAGACCCAGTACTTC	TRBD1	16	TRBJ2-5	TRBV29-1	.
CASSVRDTRYEQYF	TGTGCCAGCAGTGTGCGGGACACCCGCTACGAGCAGTACTTC	.	14	TRBJ2-7	TRBV2	.